What follows is one T cell receptor (beta chain) and its context. During its preparation, the TCRbeta library received unique molecular identifiers. Each CDR3 protein gets one entry after TCRdb re-called the PCR reads with MiXCR. The sample lists 350,000 to 400,000 distinct CDR3 sequences, about an eighth occurring once. The source of the sample is a study of T-cell reconstitution after alpha-beta-depleted transplantation in children. V was shortened by 2 bases and J by 7 bases, with 20 bases between the two germline ends. The length of the CDR3 is 16 residues. CDR1 is SGHTA and CDR2 is FQGNSA in the germline V gene.

The sample was PBMCs, taken from the stem cell graft. The J gene is TRBJ2-5, the V gene TRBV7-2; weak D call: TRBD2 (6 bases). This sequence originates from a human donor who donated a stem cell graft to a child with Fanconi anemia. DNA of the CDR3: TGTGCCAGCAGCTTAAATGGGGGGTACAAGGGAAGGACCCAGTACTTC. This sequence encodes CASSLNGGYKGRTQYF.